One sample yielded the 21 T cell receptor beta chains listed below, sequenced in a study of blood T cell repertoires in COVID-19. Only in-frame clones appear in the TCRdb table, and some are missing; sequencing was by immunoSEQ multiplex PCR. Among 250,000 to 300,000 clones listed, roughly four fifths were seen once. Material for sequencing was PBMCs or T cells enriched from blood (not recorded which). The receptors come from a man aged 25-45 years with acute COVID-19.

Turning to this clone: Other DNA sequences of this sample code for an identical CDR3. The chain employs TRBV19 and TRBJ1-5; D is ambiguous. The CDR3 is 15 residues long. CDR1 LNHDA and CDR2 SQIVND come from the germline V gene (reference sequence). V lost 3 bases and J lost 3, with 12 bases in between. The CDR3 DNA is TGTGCCAGTAGTATTTCAGGCTTAGTCAATCAGCCCCAGCATTTT. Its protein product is CASSISGLVNQPQHF.

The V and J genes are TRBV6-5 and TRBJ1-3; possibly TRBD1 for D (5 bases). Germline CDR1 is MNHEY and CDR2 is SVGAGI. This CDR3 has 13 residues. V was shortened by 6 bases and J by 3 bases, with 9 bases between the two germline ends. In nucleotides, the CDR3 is TGTGCCAGCAGGGACACATTTGGAAACACCATATATTTT. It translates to CASRDTFGNTIYF.

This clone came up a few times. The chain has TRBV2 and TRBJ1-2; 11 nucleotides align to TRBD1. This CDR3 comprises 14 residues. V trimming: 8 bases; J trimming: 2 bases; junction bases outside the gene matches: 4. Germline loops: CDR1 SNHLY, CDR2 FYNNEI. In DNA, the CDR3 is TGTGCCAGCCGGGACAGGGGGACCAACTATGGCTACACCTTC. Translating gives CASRDRGTNYGYTF.

Here the CDR3 reads CASSISGGTNEQFF. CDR3 sequence (DNA): TGTGCCAGTAGTATCAGCGGGGGGACCAATGAGCAGTTCTTC. J is TRBJ2-1 and V is TRBV19; 9 bases align to TRBD2. The CDR3 totals 14 residues. Germline V gives CDR1 LNHDA, CDR2 SQIVND (reference sequence). J gave up 6 bases and V 3 bases, and 3 bases lay outside the gene matches.

The CDR3 DNA reads TGTGCCAGCAGCTTAGAAGTTAGCGGTAATTCACCCCTCCACTTT. Its translation is CASSLEVSGNSPLHF. The V gene is TRBV7-9, the J gene TRBJ1-6; D is unresolved. The CDR3 consists of 15 residues. V lost 1 base, J lost 6 bases, and 10 bases lay in between. Germline V gene lookup returns CDR1 SEHNR and CDR2 FQNEAQ (reference sequence).

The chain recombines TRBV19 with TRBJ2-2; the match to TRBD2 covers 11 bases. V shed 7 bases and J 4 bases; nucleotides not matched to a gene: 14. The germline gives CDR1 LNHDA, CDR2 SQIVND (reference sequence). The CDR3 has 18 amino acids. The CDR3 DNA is TGTGCCAGTACGGGGGCTACCAGTAGCGGGAGGGCCACCGGGGAGCTGTTTTTT. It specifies CASTGATSSGRATGELFF. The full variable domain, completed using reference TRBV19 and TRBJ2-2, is DGGITQSPKYLFRKEGQNVTLSCEQNLNHDAMYWYRQDPGQGLRLIYYSQIVNDFQKGDIAEGYSVSREKKESFPLTVTSAQKNPTAFYLCASTGATSSGRATGELFFGEGSRLTVL.

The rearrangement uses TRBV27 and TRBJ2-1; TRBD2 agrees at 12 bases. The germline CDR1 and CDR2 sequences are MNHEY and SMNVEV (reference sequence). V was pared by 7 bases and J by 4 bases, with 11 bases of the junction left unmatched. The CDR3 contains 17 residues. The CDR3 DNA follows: TGTGCCAGCACCGCCCCCTTCGGACTAGCGGGATACAATGAGCAGTTCTTC. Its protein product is CASTAPFGLAGYNEQFF.

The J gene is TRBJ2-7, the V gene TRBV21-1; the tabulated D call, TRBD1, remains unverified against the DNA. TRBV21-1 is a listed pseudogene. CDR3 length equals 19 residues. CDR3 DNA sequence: TGTGCCAGCAGCAGCGGCTATCCGGGACAGGGGCGGCCAACCTACGAGCAGTACGTC. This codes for CASSSGYPGQGRPTYEQYV.

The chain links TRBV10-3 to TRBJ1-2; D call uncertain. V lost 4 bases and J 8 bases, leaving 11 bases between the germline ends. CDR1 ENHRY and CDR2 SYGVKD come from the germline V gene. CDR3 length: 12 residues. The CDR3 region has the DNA TGTGCCATCAGTGCAGCGACGGGAGGCTACACCTTC. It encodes CAISAATGGYTF.

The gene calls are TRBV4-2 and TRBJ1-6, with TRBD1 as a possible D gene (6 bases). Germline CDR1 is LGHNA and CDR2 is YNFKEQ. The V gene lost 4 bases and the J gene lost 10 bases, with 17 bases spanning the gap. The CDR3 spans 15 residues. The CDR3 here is CASSPGAGAGSPLHF. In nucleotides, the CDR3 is TGTGCCAGCAGCCCCGGAGCAGGGGCAGGATCACCCCTCCACTTT.

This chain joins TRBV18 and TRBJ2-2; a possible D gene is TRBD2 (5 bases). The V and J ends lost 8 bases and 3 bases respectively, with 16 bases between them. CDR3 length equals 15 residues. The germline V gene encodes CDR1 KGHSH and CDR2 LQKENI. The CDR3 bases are TGTGCCAGCAACTATGGAGGTCTCGACACCGGGGAGCTGTTTTTT. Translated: CASNYGGLDTGELFF.

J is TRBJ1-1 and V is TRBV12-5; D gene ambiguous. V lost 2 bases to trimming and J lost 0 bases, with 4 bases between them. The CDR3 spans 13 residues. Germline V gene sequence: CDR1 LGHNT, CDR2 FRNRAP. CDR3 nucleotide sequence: TGTGCTAGTGGTTTGTCCGTGAACACTGAAGCTTTCTTT. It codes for CASGLSVNTEAFF.

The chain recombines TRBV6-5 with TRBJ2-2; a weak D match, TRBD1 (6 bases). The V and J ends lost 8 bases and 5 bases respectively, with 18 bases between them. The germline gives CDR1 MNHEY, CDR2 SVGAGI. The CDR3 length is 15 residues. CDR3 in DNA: TGTGCCAGCCGCAACAGGGAAGTAAAGACCGGGGAGCTGTTTTTT. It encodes CASRNREVKTGELFF.

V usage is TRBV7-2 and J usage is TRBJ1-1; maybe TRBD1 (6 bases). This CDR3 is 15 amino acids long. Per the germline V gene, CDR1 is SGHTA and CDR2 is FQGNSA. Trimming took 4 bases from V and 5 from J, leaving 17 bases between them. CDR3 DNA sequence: TGTGCCAGCAGCTCGCTGGGAGGGGGGGAGACTGAAGCTTTCTTT. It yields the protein CASSSLGGGETEAFF.

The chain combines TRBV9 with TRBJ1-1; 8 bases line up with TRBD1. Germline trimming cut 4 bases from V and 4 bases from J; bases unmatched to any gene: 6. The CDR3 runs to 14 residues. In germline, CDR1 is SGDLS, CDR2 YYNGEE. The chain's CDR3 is CASSSYDRGTEAFF. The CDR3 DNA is TGTGCCAGCAGCTCCTATGACAGGGGCACTGAAGCTTTCTTT. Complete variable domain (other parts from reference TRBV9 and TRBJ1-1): DSGVTQTPKHLITATGQRVTLRCSPRSGDLSVYWYQQSLDQGLQFLIQYYNGEERAKGNILERFSAQQFPDLHSELNLSSLELGDSALYFCASSSYDRGTEAFFGQGTRLTVV.

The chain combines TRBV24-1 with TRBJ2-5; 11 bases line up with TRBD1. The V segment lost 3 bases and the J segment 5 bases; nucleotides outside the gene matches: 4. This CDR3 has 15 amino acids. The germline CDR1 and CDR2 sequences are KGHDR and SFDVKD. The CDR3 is CATSDPGQGGETQYF. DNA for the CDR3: TGTGCCACCAGTGATCCGGGACAGGGGGGGGAGACCCAGTACTTC.

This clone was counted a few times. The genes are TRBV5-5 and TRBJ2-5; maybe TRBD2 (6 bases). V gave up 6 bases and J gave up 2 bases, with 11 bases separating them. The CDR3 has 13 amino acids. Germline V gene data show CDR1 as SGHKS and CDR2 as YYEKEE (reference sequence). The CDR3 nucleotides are TGTGCCAGCATCCTAGCGCTTCAAGAGACCCAGTACTTC. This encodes CASILALQETQYF.

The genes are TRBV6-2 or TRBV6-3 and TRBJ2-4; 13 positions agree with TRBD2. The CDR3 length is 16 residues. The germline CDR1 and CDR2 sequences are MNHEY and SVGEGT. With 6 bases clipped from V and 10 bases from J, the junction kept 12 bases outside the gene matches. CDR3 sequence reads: CASSDSGTSGKWIQYF. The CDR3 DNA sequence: TGTGCCAGCAGCGATTCCGGGACTAGCGGGAAGTGGATTCAGTACTTC.

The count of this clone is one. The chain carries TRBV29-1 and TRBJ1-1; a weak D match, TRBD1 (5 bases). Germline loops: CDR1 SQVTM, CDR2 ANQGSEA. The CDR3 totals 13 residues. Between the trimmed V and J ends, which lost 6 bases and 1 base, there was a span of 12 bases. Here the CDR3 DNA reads TGCAGCGTGGAGGGACGGTGGAACACTGAAGCTTTCTTT. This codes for CSVEGRWNTEAFF.

The CDR3 DNA follows: TGTGCCAGCTCGCTTCAGGGGAATTTGAACTATGGCTACACCTTC. Translated: CASSLQGNLNYGYTF. The chain has TRBV18 and TRBJ1-2; D perhaps matches TRBD1 (6 bases). The germline V and J ends were trimmed by 6 bases and 2 bases, with 16 bases remaining between them. Germline lookup yields CDR1 KGHSH and CDR2 LQKENI. The CDR3 extends over 15 amino acids.

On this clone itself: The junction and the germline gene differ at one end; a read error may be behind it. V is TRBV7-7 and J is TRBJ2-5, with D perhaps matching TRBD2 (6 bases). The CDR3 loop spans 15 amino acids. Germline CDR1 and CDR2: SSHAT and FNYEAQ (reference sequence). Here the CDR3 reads CASSEGLLTQETQYF. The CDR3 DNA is TGTGCTAGCAGCGAGGGACTTCTCACCCAAGAGACCCAGTACTTC. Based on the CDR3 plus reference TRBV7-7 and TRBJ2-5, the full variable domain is GAGVSQSPRYKVTKRGQDVTLRCDPISSHATLYWYQQALGQGPEFLTYFNYEAQPDKSGLPSDRFSAERPEGSISTLTIQRTEQRDSAMYRCASSEGLLTQETQYFGPGTRLLVL.